What follows describes a single T cell receptor beta chain. CDR3 length: 16 amino acids. Germline CDR1 reads SGHTA; CDR2 reads FQGNSA. The trim removed 5 bases at V and 1 base at J, leaving 3 bases unmatched. In the authors' workflow: How many nucleated cells were present was estimated from reference gene primer amplification. Profiled with immunoSEQ multiplex PCR; TCRdb holds only in-frame clones, not every one. V and J calls and clone size are as listed in that table; D and trimming were resolved from the DNA. The profile shows about 170,000 clones, over 80% of them singletons. The record originates from a study of blood T cell repertoires in COVID-19. Study in general: Sites across the United States, Italy and Spain contributed samples from acute and convalescent COVID-19. PBMCs, B-cell-depleted T cells, or T cells provided the cDNA or gDNA that made up the material.

A Seattle source enrolled patients during active infection and followed them longitudinally. This receptor was taken from an elderly woman with COVID-19, enrolled during active disease. The chain links TRBV7-2 to TRBJ2-6; TRBD2 aligns across 9 bases. Material: peripheral blood. The CDR3 DNA follows: TGTGCCAGCAGCCCTCTAGCGGGATCTGGGGCCAACGTCCTGACTTTC. Translating it yields CASSPLAGSGANVLTF.